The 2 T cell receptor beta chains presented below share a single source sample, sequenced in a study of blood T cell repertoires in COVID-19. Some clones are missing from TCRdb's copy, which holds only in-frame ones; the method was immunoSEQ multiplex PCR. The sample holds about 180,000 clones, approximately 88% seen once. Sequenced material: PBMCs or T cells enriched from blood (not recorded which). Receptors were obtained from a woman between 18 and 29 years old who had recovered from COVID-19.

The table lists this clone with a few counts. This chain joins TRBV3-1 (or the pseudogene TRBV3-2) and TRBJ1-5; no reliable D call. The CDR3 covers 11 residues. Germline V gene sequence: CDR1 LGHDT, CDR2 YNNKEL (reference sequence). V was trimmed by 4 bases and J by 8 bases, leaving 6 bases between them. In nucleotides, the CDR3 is TGTGCCAGCAGCCCTCCGGAGCCCCAGCATTTT. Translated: CASSPPEPQHF.

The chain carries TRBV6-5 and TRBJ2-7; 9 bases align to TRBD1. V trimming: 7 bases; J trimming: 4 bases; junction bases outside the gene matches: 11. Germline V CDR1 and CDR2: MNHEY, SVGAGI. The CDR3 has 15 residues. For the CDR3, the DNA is TGTGCCAGCACTCCTCATGGGACAGGGAGGTACGAGCAGTACTTC. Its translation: CASTPHGTGRYEQYF.